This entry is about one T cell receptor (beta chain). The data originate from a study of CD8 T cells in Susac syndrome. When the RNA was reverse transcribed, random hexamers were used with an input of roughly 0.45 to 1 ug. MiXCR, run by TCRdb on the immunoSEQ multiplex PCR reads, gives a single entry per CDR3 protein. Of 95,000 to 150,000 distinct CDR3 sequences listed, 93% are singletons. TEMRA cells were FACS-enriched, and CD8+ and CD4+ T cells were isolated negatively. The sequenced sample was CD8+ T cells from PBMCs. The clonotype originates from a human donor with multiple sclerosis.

CDR3: CSAYEETQYF. CDR3 bases: TGCAGCGCCTATGAAGAGACCCAGTACTTC. The chain is built from TRBV29-1 and TRBJ2-5; D uncertain. Per the germline V gene, CDR1 is SQVTM and CDR2 is ANQGSEA. CDR3 size: 10 residues. V was pared by 7 bases and J by 3 bases, with 6 bases between.